This T cell receptor (beta chain) was recovered during a study of CD8 T cells in Susac syndrome. When the RNA was reverse transcribed, random hexamers were used with an input of roughly 0.45 to 1 ug. TCRdb called the immunoSEQ multiplex PCR reads again in MiXCR, with one record for every CDR3 protein. The sample lists about 150,000 distinct CDR3 sequences, about 94% occurring once. CDR1 LNHDA and CDR2 SQIVND come from the germline V gene (reference sequence). The CDR3 consists of 13 residues. Trimming pared 7 bases from V and 2 bases from J, leaving 8 bases between. Sequenced material: CD8+ T cells from PBMCs. This rearrangement joins TRBV19 to TRBJ1-4; tentatively, D is TRBD1 (5 bases). The TCR was taken from a human donor with multiple sclerosis. The CDR3 sequence: CASIKGTNEKLFF. The CDR3 region has the DNA TGTGCCAGTATCAAGGGGACTAATGAAAAACTGTTTTTT.